This T cell receptor beta chain emerged from a study of T cell responses to AZD1222 COVID-19 vaccine (dated by TCRdb to 2020 to 2022). Study-level background: A total of about 240 trial participants underwent TCR sequencing, of whom 207 received two doses of AZD1222 and about 25 received two doses of the MenACWY control vaccine. Trial participants were enrolled by age into subgroups of 18-55, 56-69 and 70-plus years, and around 150, 29 and 61 TCR-sequenced participants, respectively, were included in these subgroups.

The CDR3 regions of human TCRbeta chains were subjected to immunosequencing. Under the source paper's analysis protocol: TCRs in the repertoires were compared against a reference library of SARS-CoV-2-specific TCRs that had been generated with the MIRA antigen-specificity platform. Breadth was defined as the fraction of unique TCRs that were SARS-CoV-2-associated, and depth was defined as the fraction of total T cells that were SARS-CoV-2-associated. Using the MIRA data, each spike-specific TCR was mapped to the spike region that the TCR reacts to and placed in a CD4 or CD8 class. Log10-transformed breadth and depth values were compared by one-way ANOVA with Sidak's multiple comparisons tests. The source is immuneACCESS, and TCRdb retained only in-frame sequences with V and J called. Part of the clones is not carried over; for the studies checked, unresolved V genes explain less than half of this, and the remainder is unexplained. Clonal size and the V and J genes are those of that table, whereas D and trimming came from the DNA. This sample gives tens of thousands of clones in total; 87% of them show up just once. Of the sample, 1.3% is held by the ten largest clones.

The paper's findings and limits, for the study overall: No day 14 peak-response samples were available, so repertoires were characterized only after the peak T cell response. Participants were mostly white British and included more females than males, and it was suggested by the authors that clonal diversity may have been underestimated. Conclusions about previously exposed vaccinees are limited, since just 5 or 6 AZD1222 recipients were seropositive for SARS-CoV-2 at baseline. Reportedly, almost half of the unique spike-specific TCRs recognized epitopes lying outside the regions that are mutated in the B.1.351 and B.1.1.7 variants. After two AZD1222 doses, both the breadth and the depth of spike-specific TCRs were significantly higher than at day 0 and than in MenACWY recipients. In the small 56-69-year group, the increase in depth fell short of significance, most likely because of low power. CD4 TCRs associated with the vaccine covered the entire spike protein, and the dominant responses were in regions 160-218 and 743-854.

Between the V and J ends, shortened by 2 bases and 0 bases respectively, the junction contains 7 bases. The CDR3 runs 13 residues from the cysteine to the phenylalanine. Here the CDR3 DNA is all that survives: 39 bases in frame from base 1. The germline V gene encodes CDR1 GTSNPN and CDR2 SVGIG (reference sequence). The time point label, read with the paper, signifies: about 28 days (+/-7) after the second vaccine dose. AZD1222 recipients given second doses at about 4 weeks or at about 12 weeks were pooled, since spike-specific TCR depth and breadth were not found to differ between the two schedules. Samples from vaccinated people were obtained from the UK trials COV001 and COV002, which included a single-blind randomized controlled phase 2/3 trial of AZD1222 (ChAdOx1 nCoV-19) in healthy adults. For TCRbeta chain sequencing, PBMC samples from trial participants were taken at day 0 and at day 28 after the second dose.

Concerning this clone: The target of this receptor is not known. Base qualities were left out, and no much larger clone turns up one base away.

This receptor chain uses TRBV30 and TRBJ1-2; the D gene cannot be named for sure. This specimen consisted of peripheral blood, obtained 28 days after the second AZD1222 dose. This receptor was identified in an adult who received the AZD1222 COVID-19 vaccine. The CDR3 protein is CAWSRGTNYGYTF. The bases read TGTGCCTGGAGTCGCGGAACTAACTATGGCTACACCTTC.